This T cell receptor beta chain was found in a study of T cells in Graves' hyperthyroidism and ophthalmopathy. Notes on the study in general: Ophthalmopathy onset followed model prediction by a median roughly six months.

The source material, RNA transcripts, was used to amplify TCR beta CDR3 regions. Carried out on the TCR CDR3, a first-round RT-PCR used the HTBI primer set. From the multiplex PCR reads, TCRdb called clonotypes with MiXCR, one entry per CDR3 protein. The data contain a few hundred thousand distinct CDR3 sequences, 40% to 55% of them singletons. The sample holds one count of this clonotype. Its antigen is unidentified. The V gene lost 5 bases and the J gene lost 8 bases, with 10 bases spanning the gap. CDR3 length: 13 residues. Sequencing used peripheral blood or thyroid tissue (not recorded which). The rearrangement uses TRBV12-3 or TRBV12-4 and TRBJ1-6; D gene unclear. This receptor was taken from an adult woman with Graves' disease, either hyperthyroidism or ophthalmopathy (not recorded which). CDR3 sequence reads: CASSEGGDSPLHF. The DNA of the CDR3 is TGTGCCAGCAGTGAAGGAGGCGATTCACCCCTCCACTTT.